This entry lists 22 T cell receptor beta chains sequenced from one sample in a study of blood T cell repertoires in COVID-19. Assay used: immunoSEQ multiplex PCR; TCRdb lists only in-frame clones, some missing. The sample yields roughly 150,000 clones, around 74% seen once. Sequenced material: peripheral blood. These TCRs come from a woman aged 55-69 years with COVID-19, enrolled during active disease.

The V call is TRBV18, the J call TRBJ2-5; TRBD1 agrees at 8 bases. The CDR3 runs 15 residues. Germline V lookup: CDR1 KGHSH, CDR2 LQKENI. V was clipped by 0 bases and J by 1 base; unmatched bases: 1. In DNA form, the CDR3 reads TGTGCCAGCTCACCACCAGGACAGGGCCAAGAGACCCAGTACTTC. It encodes CASSPPGQGQETQYF. Supplemented by reference TRBV18 and TRBJ2-5, the full variable domain reads NAGVMQNPRHLVRRRGQEARLRCSPMKGHSHVYWYRQLPEEGLKFMVYLQKENIIDESGMPKERFSAEFPKEGPSILRIQQVVRGDSAAYFCASSPPGQGQETQYFGPGTRLLVL.

The V and J genes are TRBV7-9 and TRBJ1-6; 9 bases are shared with TRBD1. Germline loops: CDR1 SEHNR, CDR2 FQNEAQ (reference sequence). The CDR3 contains 15 residues. V lost 5 bases to trimming and J lost 9 bases; unmatched junction nucleotides: 8. The CDR3 DNA follows: TGTGCCAGCAGCCGTGTCGGGACAGGGAGTTCACCCCTCCACTTT. It encodes CASSRVGTGSSPLHF.

The chain has TRBV3-1 (or the pseudogene TRBV3-2) and TRBJ2-3; 11 bases align to TRBD2. Germline loops: CDR1 LGHDT, CDR2 YNNKEL (reference sequence). CDR3 size: 17 residues. V trimming: 4 bases; J trimming: 3 bases; junction bases outside the gene matches: 9. CDR3 bases: TGTGCCAGCAGCCGACTCCGGGGACTAGCGGTGACAGATACGCAGTATTTT. Protein sequence: CASSRLRGLAVTDTQYF.

The rearrangement links TRBV3-1 (or the pseudogene TRBV3-2) to TRBJ1-2, with D maybe TRBD1 (6 bases). V was shortened by 0 bases and J by 4 bases, with 12 bases between the two germline ends. Germline-derived CDR1 and CDR2 are LGHDT and YNNKEL (reference sequence). The CDR3 is made up of 15 amino acids. The chain's CDR3 is CASSQEGAFIYGYTF. The CDR3 DNA reads TGTGCCAGCAGCCAAGAGGGGGCATTCATCTATGGCTACACCTTC.

This chain connects TRBV24-1 to TRBJ1-4, with D unclear. V was pared by 4 bases and J by 0 bases, with 8 bases between. Germline V gives CDR1 KGHDR, CDR2 SFDVKD. The CDR3 is 15 residues long. The CDR3 DNA reads TGTGCCACCAGTGACTCCACAACAACTAATGAAAAACTGTTTTTT. Translated, it gives CATSDSTTTNEKLFF.

This clone has just one count. The chain links TRBV11-2 to TRBJ2-6; 8 bases line up with TRBD2. The CDR3 is 17 amino acids. V lost 1 base, J lost 1 base, and 3 bases stayed unmatched. Germline assignment: CDR1 SGHAT and CDR2 FQNNGV. CDR3 amino acids: CASSLGSGGSGANVLTF. As DNA, the CDR3 is TGTGCCAGCAGCTTAGGTTCGGGGGGGTCTGGGGCCAACGTCCTGACTTTC.

The chain is built from TRBV28 and TRBJ2-1; the D gene is possibly TRBD1 (6 bases). This CDR3 comprises 14 residues. In germline, CDR1 is MDHEN, CDR2 SYDVKM. Trimming took off 7 bases at V and 2 bases at J, with 12 bases between the two ends. CDR3 DNA: TGTGCCAGCATCCAGACAGGCGCCTACAATGAGCAGTTCTTC. Translated: CASIQTGAYNEQFF.

This sequence joins TRBV5-1 and TRBJ1-2, with 9 bases fitting TRBD1. CDR1 SGHRS and CDR2 YFSETQ come from the germline V gene. V trimming: 4 bases; J trimming: 4 bases; junction bases outside the gene matches: 8. The CDR3 has 15 residues. CDR3 in amino acids: CASSPTGGEIYGYTF. The CDR3 DNA reads TGCGCCAGCAGCCCAACAGGGGGCGAGATCTATGGCTACACCTTC.

This clone was found a few times. CDR3 sequence reads: CASSWASGSNEQYF. The CDR3 nucleotides are TGTGCCAGCAGTTGGGCTAGCGGGAGTAACGAGCAGTACTTC. The gene calls are TRBV6-2 or TRBV6-3 and TRBJ2-7; 10 positions agree with TRBD2. The V and J ends lost 4 bases and 5 bases, in that order; junction bases with no gene match: 5. This CDR3 is built from 14 residues. CDR1 MNHEY and CDR2 SVGEGT come from the germline V gene.

The chain links TRBV19 to TRBJ1-5, with TRBD1 as a possible D gene (6 bases). CDR3 length equals 13 residues. Trimming took 5 bases from V and 5 from J, leaving 10 bases between them. The germline gives CDR1 LNHDA, CDR2 SQIVND (reference sequence). The CDR3 protein is CASSQSGDQPQHF. The DNA for the CDR3 is TGTGCCAGTAGTCAGTCAGGGGATCAGCCCCAGCATTTT.

The CDR3 sequence is CASSPGTGSDTQYF. The CDR3 DNA is TGTGCCAGCAGCCCCGGGACAGGGTCAGATACGCAGTATTTT. The gene calls are TRBV7-3 and TRBJ2-3, with TRBD1 identical over 9 bases. This CDR3 contains 14 residues. Germline CDR1 SGHTA, CDR2 FQGTGA. J was trimmed by 4 bases and V by 5 bases; bases with no gene match: 4.

The V call is TRBV28, the J call TRBJ1-4; 10 bases line up with TRBD1. The V segment lost 3 bases and the J segment 6 bases; nucleotides outside the gene matches: 7. Germline-derived CDR1 and CDR2 are MDHEN and SYDVKM. CDR3 size: 16 residues. The CDR3 loop reads CASSLAGQGVDEKLFF. In nucleotides, the CDR3 is TGTGCCAGCAGTTTGGCAGGACAGGGGGTAGATGAAAAACTGTTTTTT.

A few counts support this clone. The chain is built from TRBV6-6 and TRBJ2-3; a weak D match, TRBD2 (6 bases). Trimming took off 6 bases at V and 6 bases at J, with 10 bases between the two ends. Germline lookup yields CDR1 MNHNY and CDR2 SVGAGI (reference sequence). This CDR3 is built from 12 residues. The CDR3 spells CASRATSDTQYF. As DNA, the CDR3 is TGTGCCAGCAGGGCGACTAGTGATACGCAGTATTTT.

The rearrangement links TRBV7-2 to TRBJ1-2, with D unresolved. V was pared by 2 bases and J by 5 bases, with 21 bases between. Germline lookup yields CDR1 SGHTA and CDR2 FQGNSA. CDR3 length: 17 amino acids. This CDR3 reads CASSLSSRMWSGYGYTF. The CDR3 nucleotides are TGTGCCAGCAGCTTATCGTCGAGGATGTGGTCTGGGTATGGCTACACCTTC.

The chain links TRBV5-8 to TRBJ2-1; the match to TRBD2 covers 11 bases. The V segment lost 4 bases and the J segment 6 bases; nucleotides outside the gene matches: 9. CDR1 is SGHTS and CDR2 is YDEGEE in the germline V gene. The CDR3 is 16 residues long. The CDR3 loop is CASSHWSTSGINEQFF. The CDR3 bases are TGTGCCAGCAGCCATTGGTCGACTAGCGGGATCAATGAGCAGTTCTTC.

The rearrangement uses TRBV7-9 and TRBJ2-2; perhaps TRBD2 as D (5 bases). The germline gives CDR1 SEHNR, CDR2 FQNEAQ (reference sequence). CDR3 size: 13 residues. V lost 11 bases and J 4 bases, leaving 14 bases between the germline ends. In DNA form, the CDR3 reads TGTGCCGAGGGCCCCCTCACCACCGGGGAGCTGTTTTTT. Encoded protein: CAEGPLTTGELFF.

The rearrangement uses TRBV24-1 and TRBJ1-4; TRBD1 might be the D (5 bases). This CDR3 comprises 13 residues. Germline V gene sequence: CDR1 KGHDR, CDR2 SFDVKD. V shed 6 bases and J shed 8 bases, with 12 bases lying between them. The CDR3 nucleotides read TGTGCCACCAGTCAGGGCGGTGGGGAAAAACTGTTTTTT. This translates into CATSQGGGEKLFF.

The chain employs TRBV7-6 and TRBJ2-7; 11 nucleotides match TRBD1. V was pared by 1 base and J by 6 bases, with 11 bases of the junction left unmatched. Germline lookup yields CDR1 SGHVS and CDR2 FNYEAQ. This CDR3 region has 17 residues. Here the CDR3 DNA reads TGTGCCAGCAGCTTAGGCTCTGGACAGGGGGCTTTAGGCGAGCAGTACTTC. Amino acid sequence: CASSLGSGQGALGEQYF.

The J gene is TRBJ2-7, the V gene TRBV2; the match to TRBD2 covers 7 bases. Germline V lookup: CDR1 SNHLY, CDR2 FYNNEI. V was pared by 8 bases and J by 6 bases, with 10 bases of the junction left unmatched. CDR3 length equals 13 residues. CDR3 loop: CASGGVGQPEQYV. The DNA for the CDR3 is TGTGCCAGCGGGGGGGTTGGGCAGCCCGAGCAGTACGTC.

As concerns this clone: This sample includes further DNA sequences coding for the same CDR3. The rearrangement uses TRBV19 and TRBJ1-5, with D possibly TRBD1 on 5 matching bases. Trimming removed 6 bases at V and 2 bases at J, with 8 bases between. CDR1 and CDR2 (germline): LNHDA, SQIVND (reference sequence). The CDR3 has 13 amino acids. The CDR3 loop is CASSGTGNQPQHF. In nucleotides, the CDR3 is TGTGCCAGTAGCGGGACTGGCAATCAGCCCCAGCATTTT.

The V gene is TRBV21-1, the J gene TRBJ2-2; the table gives TRBD2 as D, unverified against the DNA. TRBV21-1 is a recognized pseudogene. The CDR3 covers 16 residues. Written as DNA, the CDR3 is TGTGCCAGCAGCAAAGCCCGACGGGCGAACACCGGGGAGCTGTTTTTT. The encoded protein is CASSKARRANTGELFF.

The DNA for the CDR3 is TGCGCCAGCAGCCCTCTGACTGGCACCTACAATGAGCAGTTCTTC. It translates to CASSPLTGTYNEQFF. The rearrangement uses TRBV5-1 and TRBJ2-1; D gene uncertain. Trimming removed 4 bases from V and 2 bases from J, with 13 bases in between. Germline CDR1 is SGHRS and CDR2 is YFSETQ. The CDR3 spans 15 residues.